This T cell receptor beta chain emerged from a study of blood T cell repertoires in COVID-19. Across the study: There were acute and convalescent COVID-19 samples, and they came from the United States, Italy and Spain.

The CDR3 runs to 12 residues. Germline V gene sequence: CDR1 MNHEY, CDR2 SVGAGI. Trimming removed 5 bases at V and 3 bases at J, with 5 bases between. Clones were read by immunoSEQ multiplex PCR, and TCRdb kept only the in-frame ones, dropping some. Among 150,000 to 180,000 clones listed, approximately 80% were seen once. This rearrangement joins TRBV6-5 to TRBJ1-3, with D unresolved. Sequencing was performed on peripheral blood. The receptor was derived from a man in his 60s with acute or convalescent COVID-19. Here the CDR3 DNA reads TGTGCCAGCAGTACCAGTGGAAACACCATATATTTT. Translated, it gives CASSTSGNTIYF.